A single sample is the source of the 15 T cell receptor beta chains below, sequenced in a study of cytomegalovirus exposure and HLA in healthy donors. Produced via immunoSEQ multiplex PCR; TCRdb's table is partial and in-frame only. The table has about 120,000 clones, around 85% seen once; the top ten hold 4.4%. The sample comprised PBMCs. The receptors here all came from a man aged 18 to 35 in good health and CMV-seropositive.

The gene calls are TRBV7-6 and TRBJ2-5; TRBD1 might be the D (6 bases). Germline CDR1 reads SGHVS; CDR2 reads FNYEAQ. Trimming stripped 1 base from V and 5 bases from J, with 11 bases between. This CDR3 region has 14 residues. CDR3 sequence reads: CASSLEGVSETQYF. The CDR3 DNA sequence: TGTGCCAGCAGCTTAGAGGGGGTTTCGGAGACCCAGTACTTC.

This chain links TRBV9 with TRBJ2-3, with TRBD1 matching over 8 bases. Germline values: CDR1 SGDLS, CDR2 YYNGEE. The CDR3 length is 15 residues. V lost 2 bases and J lost 1; bases outside the gene matches: 3. The CDR3 reads CASSVSGQGTDTQYF. The CDR3 DNA sequence: TGTGCCAGCAGCGTGTCGGGACAGGGCACAGATACGCAGTATTTT.

This chain links TRBV5-6 with TRBJ1-4; a weak D match, TRBD1 (6 bases). The germline CDR1 and CDR2 sequences are SGHDT and YYEEEE. Trimming removed 2 bases at V and 0 bases at J, with 11 bases between. This CDR3 is built from 16 residues. Here the CDR3 reads CASSLQGRATNEKLFF. The CDR3 coding sequence is TGTGCCAGCAGCTTACAGGGCCGTGCAACTAATGAAAAACTGTTTTTT. Based on the CDR3 plus reference TRBV5-6 and TRBJ1-4, the full variable domain is DAGVTQSPTHLIKTRGQQVTLRCSPKSGHDTVSWYQQALGQGPQFIFQYYEEEERQRGNFPDRFSGHQFPNYSSELNVNALLLGDSALYLCASSLQGRATNEKLFFGSGTQLSVL.

The gene calls are TRBV6-1 and TRBJ1-5; D is undetermined. CDR1 is MNHNS, CDR2 SASEGT, per germline. Trimming removed 7 bases at V and 4 bases at J, with 11 bases between. This CDR3 is 13 amino acids long. As DNA, the CDR3 is TGTGCCAGCACCGAATTTCTAAATCAGCCCCAGCATTTT. Amino acids: CASTEFLNQPQHF.

J is TRBJ1-5 and V is TRBV28; D is ambiguous. Trimming removed 1 base at V and 0 bases at J, with 7 bases between. Germline V CDR1 and CDR2: MDHEN, SYDVKM. CDR3 length: 15 residues. CDR3 DNA: TGTGCCAGCAGTTTATCAGTAAATAGCAATCAGCCCCAGCATTTT. Its translation is CASSLSVNSNQPQHF.

V and J are TRBV5-4 and TRBJ1-1, with a possible D match to TRBD1 (5 bases). The CDR3 length is 15 residues. Trimming left V 3 bases short and J 4 bases short, with 16 bases between. CDR1 and CDR2 from the germline V gene are SGHNT and YYREEE (reference sequence). Here the CDR3 reads CASSSTHQGLTEAFF. CDR3 DNA: TGTGCCAGCAGCTCCACCCACCAGGGTCTCACTGAAGCTTTCTTT.

The V gene is TRBV7-2, the J gene TRBJ2-1; 7 nucleotides line up with TRBD2. Trimming cost V 1 base and J 2 bases; bases outside gene matches: 5. Germline CDR1 and CDR2: SGHTA and FQGNSA. The length of the CDR3 is 16 residues. Here the CDR3 DNA reads TGTGCCAGCAGCTTAGTGGGTGGGGGGGCCTACAATGAGCAGTTCTTC. This translates into CASSLVGGGAYNEQFF.

CDR3 protein: CASSQMTDSGNTIYF. For the CDR3, the DNA is TGCGCCAGCAGCCAAATGACAGACTCTGGAAACACCATATATTTT. The rearrangement links TRBV4-1 to TRBJ1-3; a possible D gene is TRBD1 (5 bases). Germline V gives CDR1 MGHRA, CDR2 YSYEKL. CDR3 length equals 15 residues. V was trimmed by 2 bases and J by 0 bases, leaving 8 bases between them.

V usage is TRBV15 and J usage is TRBJ1-5; 7 bases fit TRBD1. Germline trimming cut 0 bases from V and 5 bases from J; bases unmatched to any gene: 4. This CDR3 has 15 residues. CDR1 LNHNV and CDR2 YYDKDF come from the germline V gene (reference sequence). The CDR3 nucleotides read TGTGCCACCAGCAGAGATTTGGGGACAGATCAGCCCCAGCATTTT. This gives the protein CATSRDLGTDQPQHF.

The genes are TRBV11-3 and TRBJ2-2; D may be TRBD1 (6 bases). V was shortened by 3 bases and J by 0 bases, with 8 bases between the two germline ends. The CDR3 is made up of 15 amino acids. From germline, CDR1 is SGHNT and CDR2 YENEEA. The CDR3 sequence: CASSLGHSNTGELFF. The CDR3 DNA sequence: TGTGCCAGCAGCTTGGGACACTCGAACACCGGGGAGCTGTTTTTT.

The rearrangement uses TRBV6-1 and TRBJ2-7; 10 bases are a match to TRBD2. The CDR3 runs to 13 residues. Germline lookup yields CDR1 MNHNS and CDR2 SASEGT. J lost 1 base, V lost 11 bases, and 5 bases had no gene match. The CDR3 DNA reads as TGTGCCGGGAGGACTAGCGGTTCCTACGAGCAGTACTTC. It yields the protein CAGRTSGSYEQYF.

J is TRBJ2-7 and V is TRBV5-1, with 7 bases matching TRBD1. The CDR3 runs 17 residues. Unmatched junction bases numbered 17, after V lost 4 bases and J lost 4 bases. In germline, CDR1 is SGHRS, CDR2 YFSETQ. This CDR3 reads CASSGSKTGVQGYEQYF. The CDR3 coding sequence is TGCGCCAGCAGCGGCAGTAAAACAGGGGTCCAAGGTTACGAGCAGTACTTC.

The chain is built from TRBV6-5 and TRBJ2-3; 10 bases are a match to TRBD2. Germline lookup yields CDR1 MNHEY and CDR2 SVGAGI. V was clipped by 2 bases and J by 5 bases; unmatched bases: 4. The CDR3 runs 15 residues. DNA of the CDR3: TGTGCCAGCAGTTACGAGCGGGGGGGCCGAGATACGCAGTATTTT. This sequence encodes CASSYERGGRDTQYF.

This clone occurred a few times. The chain is built from TRBV30 and TRBJ1-2, with 9 bases fitting TRBD1. V shed 4 bases, J shed 7 bases, and the junction held 13 bases outside the gene matches. Germline CDR1 reads GTSNPN; CDR2 reads SVGIG (reference sequence). CDR3 length equals 15 residues. CDR3 coding DNA: TGTGCCTGGATTCCGCCGGGACAGGGTAATGTTGGCTACACCTTC. Amino acid sequence: CAWIPPGQGNVGYTF.

This clone was recorded once. This chain connects TRBV7-9 to TRBJ2-7; no firm D call. The CDR3 is made up of 13 amino acids. The V gene lost 1 base and the J gene lost 4 bases, with 8 bases spanning the gap. CDR1 is SEHNR and CDR2 is FQNEAQ in the germline V gene (reference sequence). CDR3 amino acids: CASSLGGTYEQYF. In nucleotides, the CDR3 is TGTGCCAGCAGCTTAGGTGGCACGTACGAGCAGTACTTC.